This T cell receptor (beta chain) derives from a study of cytomegalovirus exposure and HLA in healthy donors. On the study more broadly: An earlier analysis identified 100 million to 130 million unique TCR beta sequences in 150 million to 200 million T cells. Findings and limits, study-wide: The authors assumed roughly uniform sequencing depth across donors for presence/absence analyses.

Comments on this clone: Its antigen is as yet unknown.

V was pared by 6 bases and J by 5 bases, with 16 bases between. Germline CDR1 is MNHEY and CDR2 is SMNVEV (reference sequence). The CDR3 has 14 residues. Both 60 Vbeta primers and 13 Jbeta primers went into the PCR. The method was immunoSEQ multiplex PCR; TCRdb's version includes in-frame clones alone and lacks a portion of them. The table includes 91,000 or so clones, around 80% detected once. The sequencing sample was made of PBMCs. The TCR was taken from a man in his thirties or forties in good health and CMV-seropositive. The genes are TRBV27 and TRBJ1-1, with D perhaps matching TRBD1 (6 bases). CDR3 protein: CASRFLGAGTEAFF. The CDR3 nucleotides are TGTGCCAGCAGGTTTCTGGGGGCAGGGACTGAAGCTTTCTTT.